This is a list of T cell receptor beta chains from one sample in a study of cytomegalovirus exposure and HLA in healthy donors. Sequenced by immunoSEQ multiplex PCR; TCRdb stores in-frame clones only, minus some. The sample includes approximately 250,000 clones, approximately 84% of them seen just once. Material for sequencing was PBMCs. The receptors here all came from a girl aged 2 to 10 in good health and CMV-seronegative. Both conserved end residues are trimmed from each CDR3.

V: TRBV5-1; CDR3: ASSDGTSGNNEQF
V: TRBV11-2; CDR3: ASSPRDSQETQY
V: TRBV5-8; CDR3: ASSFGLASF
V: TRBV19; CDR3: ASSTERTGARQPQH
V: TRBV2; CDR3: ASLTSGNEQY
V: TRBV5-6; CDR3: ASSHNWSGNTIY
V: TRBV11-3; CDR3: ASSLGGAGEQF
V: TRBV27; CDR3: ASSLVSGELF
V: TRBV5-1; CDR3: ASRSARENSPLH
V: TRBV10-3; CDR3: AIRTGHMNTEAF
V: TRBV10-3; CDR3: AISPRTVASPQDTQY
V: TRBV14; CDR3: ASSPRDFPTDTQY
V: TRBV5-1; CDR3: ASSLEAGGTEQF
V: TRBV11-2; CDR3: ASSHIAGGEQY
V: TRBV10-3; CDR3: AISGAGGASYEQY
V: TRBV5-1; CDR3: ASSLVSAGYGYT
V: TRBV5-1; CDR3: ASSAGDRQHNEQF
V: TRBV11-2; CDR3: ASGPPRTGGMGEQF
V: TRBV18; CDR3: ASSPPQGTLTEAF
V: TRBV5-4; CDR3: ASSSRTGGLNTEAF
V: TRBV5-6; CDR3: ASSFLGPGSHTEAF
V: TRBV10-1; CDR3: ASSESGGAGRQETQY
V: TRBV5-4; CDR3: ASVGEGHMNTEAF
V: TRBV6-1; CDR3: ASSRDSGTDTQY
V: TRBV5-4; CDR3: ASSPQDRAAPDEAF
V: TRBV11-2; CDR3: ASSLGTGTGYNQPQH
V: TRBV28; CDR3: ASSLRGLAGGPGELF
V: TRBV5-1; CDR3: ASSPTTGISPLH
V: TRBV5-1; CDR3: ASSLALAGEQF
V: TRBV7-9; CDR3: ASSLGAADTQY
V: TRBV30; CDR3: AWSVEVGGYT
V: TRBV6-5; CDR3: ASQRGRTDTQY
V: TRBV6-5; CDR3: ASSGRTGDTEAF
V: TRBV27; CDR3: ASTPAKNIQY
V: TRBV6-4; CDR3: ANDSDNEQF
V: TRBV11-2; CDR3: ASSLIGQVVSGANVLT
V: TRBV18; CDR3: ASSPLLQETQY
V: TRBV11-2; CDR3: ASSSLRDYGYT
V: TRBV7-2; CDR3: ASSFIAGNYNEQF
V: TRBV5-6; CDR3: ASRLRQTEAF
V: TRBV4-1; CDR3: ASSHGVSQTVNIQY
V: TRBV20-1; CDR3: SGWREETQY
V: TRBV30; CDR3: AWSRQGRGYT
V: TRBV27; CDR3: ASSGLGRAQPQH
V: TRBV5-4; CDR3: ASSPAGMGYT